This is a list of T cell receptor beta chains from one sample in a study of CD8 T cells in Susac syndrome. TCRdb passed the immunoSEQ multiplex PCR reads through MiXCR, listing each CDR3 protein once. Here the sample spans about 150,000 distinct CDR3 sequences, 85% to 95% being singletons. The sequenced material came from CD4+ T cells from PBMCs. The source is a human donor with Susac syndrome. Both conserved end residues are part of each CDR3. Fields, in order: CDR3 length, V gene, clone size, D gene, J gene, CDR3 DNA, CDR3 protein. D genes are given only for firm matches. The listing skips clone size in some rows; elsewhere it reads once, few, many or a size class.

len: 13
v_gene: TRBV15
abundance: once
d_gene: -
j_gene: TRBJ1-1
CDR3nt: TGTGCCACCAGCAGACAGGGAGGGACTGAAGCTTTCTTT
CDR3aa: CATSRQGGTEAFF

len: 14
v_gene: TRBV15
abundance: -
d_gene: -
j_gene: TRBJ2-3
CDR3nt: TGTGCCACCAGCCACGACAGGCGCACAGATACGCAGTATTTT
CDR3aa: CATSHDRRTDTQYF

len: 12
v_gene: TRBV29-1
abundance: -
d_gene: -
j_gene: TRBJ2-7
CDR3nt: TGCAGCGTTGCCAGGGTGGGCTACGAGCAGTACTTC
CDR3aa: CSVARVGYEQYF

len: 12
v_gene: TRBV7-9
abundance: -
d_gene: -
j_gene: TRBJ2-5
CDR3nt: TGTGCCAGTGGTGACAGAGAAGAGACCCAGTACTTC
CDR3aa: CASGDREETQYF

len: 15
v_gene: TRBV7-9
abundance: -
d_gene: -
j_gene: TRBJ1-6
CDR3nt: TGTGCCAGCAGCTTAGCTCGGCAGGGGAATTCACCCCTCCACTTT
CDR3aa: CASSLARQGNSPLHF

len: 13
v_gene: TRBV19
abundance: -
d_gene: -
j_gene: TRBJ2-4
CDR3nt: TGTGCTACCAGAGACCTAGCCAAAAACATTCAGTACTTC
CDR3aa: CATRDLAKNIQYF

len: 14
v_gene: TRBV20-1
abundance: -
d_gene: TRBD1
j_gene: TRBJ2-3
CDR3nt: TGCAGTGCTAGAGCCCCGACAGGGACAGATACGCAGTATTTT
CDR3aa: CSARAPTGTDTQYF

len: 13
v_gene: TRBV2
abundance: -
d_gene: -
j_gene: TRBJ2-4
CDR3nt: TGTGCCAGCAGTGAAGAAGGGTCGGGCATTCAGTACTTC
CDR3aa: CASSEEGSGIQYF

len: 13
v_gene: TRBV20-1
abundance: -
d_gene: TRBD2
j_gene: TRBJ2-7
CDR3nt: TGCAGTCCCCTCCCCGGGGGGGCCTACGAGCAGTACTTC
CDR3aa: CSPLPGGAYEQYF

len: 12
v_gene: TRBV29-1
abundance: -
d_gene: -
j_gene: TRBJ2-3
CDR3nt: TGCAGTGTAGGGGGGGGCACAGATACGCAGTATTTT
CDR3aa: CSVGGGTDTQYF

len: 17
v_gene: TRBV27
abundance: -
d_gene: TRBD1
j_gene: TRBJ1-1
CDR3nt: TGTGCCAGCAGTTTATCAGCTTACAGGGGGATGAACACTGAAGCTTTCTTT
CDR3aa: CASSLSAYRGMNTEAFF

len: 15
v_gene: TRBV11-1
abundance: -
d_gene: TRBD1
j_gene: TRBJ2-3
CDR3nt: TGTGCCAGCAGCGCCGGGACAGGGACCACAGATACGCAGTATTTT
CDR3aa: CASSAGTGTTDTQYF

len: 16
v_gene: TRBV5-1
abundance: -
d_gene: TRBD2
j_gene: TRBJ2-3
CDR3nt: TGCGCCAGCAGCGGAACCGGGACTAGCGGCACAGATACGCAGTATTTT
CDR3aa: CASSGTGTSGTDTQYF

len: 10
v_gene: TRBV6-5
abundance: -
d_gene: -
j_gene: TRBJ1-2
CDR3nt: TGTGCCAGCAGTTCCCATGGCTACACCTTC
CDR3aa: CASSSHGYTF

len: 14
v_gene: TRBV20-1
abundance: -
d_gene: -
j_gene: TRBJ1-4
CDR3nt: TGCAGTGCTAGAGGGGGGCCGGCTAATGAAAAACTGTTTTTT
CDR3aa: CSARGGPANEKLFF

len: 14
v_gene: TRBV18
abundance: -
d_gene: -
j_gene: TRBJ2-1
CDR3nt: TGTGCCAGCTCACCTCTCCCGCGGCCAGACGAGCAGTTCTTC
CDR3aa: CASSPLPRPDEQFF

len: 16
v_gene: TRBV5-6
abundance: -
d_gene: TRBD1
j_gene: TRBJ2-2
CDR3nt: TGTGCCAGCAGCTTGGGGACAGGGCGGAACACCGGGGAGCTGTTTTTT
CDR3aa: CASSLGTGRNTGELFF

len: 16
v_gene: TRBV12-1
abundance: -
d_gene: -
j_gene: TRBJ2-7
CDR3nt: TGTGCCAGCAGCCTCCGGCGAGCGGGGGAATCCTACGAGCAGTACTTC
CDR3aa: CASSLRRAGESYEQYF

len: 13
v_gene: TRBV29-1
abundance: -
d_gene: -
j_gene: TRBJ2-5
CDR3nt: TGCAGCGCCTCGGGCGGTGCTCAAGAGACCCAGTACTTC
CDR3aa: CSASGGAQETQYF

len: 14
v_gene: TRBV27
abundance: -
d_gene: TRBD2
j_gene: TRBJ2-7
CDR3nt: TGTGCCAGCAGACCTTCGGGGGGCTCCTACGAGCAGTACTTC
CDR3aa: CASRPSGGSYEQYF

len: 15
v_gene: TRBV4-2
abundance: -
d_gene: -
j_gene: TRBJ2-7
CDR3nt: TGTGCCAGCAGCCCGTCGAGAGCGGAAACCTACGAGCAGTACTTC
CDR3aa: CASSPSRAETYEQYF

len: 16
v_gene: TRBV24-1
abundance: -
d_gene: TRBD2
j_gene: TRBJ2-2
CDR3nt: TGTGCCACCAGTGACCCGACTAGCGGGGTTACCGGGGAGCTGTTTTTT
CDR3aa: CATSDPTSGVTGELFF

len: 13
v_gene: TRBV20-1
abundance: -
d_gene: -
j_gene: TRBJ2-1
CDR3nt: TGCAGTGCTCCGAAGGGGAAGGACAATGAGCAGTTCTTC
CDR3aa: CSAPKGKDNEQFF

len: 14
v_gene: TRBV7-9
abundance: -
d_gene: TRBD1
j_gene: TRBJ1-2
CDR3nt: TGTGCCAGCAGCCGACTTGGGACAGCAGATGGCTACACCTTC
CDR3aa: CASSRLGTADGYTF

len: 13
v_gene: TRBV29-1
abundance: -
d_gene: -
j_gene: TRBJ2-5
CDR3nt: TGCAGCGTTTCCCGGGGGGCCCAAGAGACCCAGTACTTC
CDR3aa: CSVSRGAQETQYF

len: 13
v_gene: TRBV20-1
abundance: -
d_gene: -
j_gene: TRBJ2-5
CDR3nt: TGCAGTGCTCCGGACTGGCCGACAGAGACCCAGTACTTC
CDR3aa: CSAPDWPTETQYF

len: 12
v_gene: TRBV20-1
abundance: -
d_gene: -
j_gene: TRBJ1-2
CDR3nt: TGCAGTGCTAGAGATTCGGACTATGGCTACACCTTC
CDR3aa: CSARDSDYGYTF

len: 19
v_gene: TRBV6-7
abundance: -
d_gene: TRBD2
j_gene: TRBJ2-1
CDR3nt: TGTGCCAGCAGTTACTCGAAACGCGGGGGACGACAGATCTACAATGAGCAGTTCTTC
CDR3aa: CASSYSKRGGRQIYNEQFF

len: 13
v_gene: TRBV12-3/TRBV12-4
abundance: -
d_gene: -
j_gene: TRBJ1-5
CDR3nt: TGTGCCAGCAGGCGCAGGAGTAATCAGCCCCAGCATTTT
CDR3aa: CASRRRSNQPQHF

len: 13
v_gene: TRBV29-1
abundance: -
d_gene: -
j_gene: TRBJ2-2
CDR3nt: TGCAGCGTCGAAGGGGATAGCACCGGGGAGCTGTTTTTT
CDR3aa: CSVEGDSTGELFF

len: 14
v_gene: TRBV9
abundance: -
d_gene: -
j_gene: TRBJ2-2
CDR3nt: TGTGCCAGCAGCACGGGACACCACGGCGGGGAGCTGTTTTTT
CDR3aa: CASSTGHHGGELFF

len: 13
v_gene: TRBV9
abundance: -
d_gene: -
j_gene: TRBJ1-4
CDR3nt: TGTGCCAGCAGCGTAGGCCCGTCGGAAAAACTGTTTTTT
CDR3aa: CASSVGPSEKLFF

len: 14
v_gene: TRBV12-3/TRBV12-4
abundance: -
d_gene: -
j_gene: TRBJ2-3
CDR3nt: TGTGCCAGCAGTCCCCTCGGTCAGGTCCATACGCAGTATTTT
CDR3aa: CASSPLGQVHTQYF

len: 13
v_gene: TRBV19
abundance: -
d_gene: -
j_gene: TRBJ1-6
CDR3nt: TGTGCCAGTAGTTTCTTGGGGAATTCACCCCTCCACTTT
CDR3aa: CASSFLGNSPLHF

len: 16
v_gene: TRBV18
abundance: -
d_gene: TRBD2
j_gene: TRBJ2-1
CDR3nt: TGTGCCAGCTCACCAAGGACTAGCGGATCCTACAATGAGCAGTTCTTC
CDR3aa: CASSPRTSGSYNEQFF

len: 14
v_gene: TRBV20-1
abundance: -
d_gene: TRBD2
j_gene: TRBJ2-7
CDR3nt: TGCAGTGCTAGAACTAGCGGGGGGGCAAGGGAGCAGTACTTC
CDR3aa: CSARTSGGAREQYF

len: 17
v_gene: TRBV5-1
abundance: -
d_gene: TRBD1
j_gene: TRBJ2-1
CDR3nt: TGCGCCAGCAGACGTAGGCCCACCGGACAGGGGTCCAATGAGCAGTTCTTC
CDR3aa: CASRRRPTGQGSNEQFF

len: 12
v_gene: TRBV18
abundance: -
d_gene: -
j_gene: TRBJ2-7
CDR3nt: TGTGCCAGCTCGGTCAAGGGTTACGAGCAGTACTTC
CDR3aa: CASSVKGYEQYF

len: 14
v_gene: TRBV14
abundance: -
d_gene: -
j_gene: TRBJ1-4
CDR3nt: TGTGCCAGCAGCCAAGATGGATGGAATGAAAAACTGTTTTTT
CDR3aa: CASSQDGWNEKLFF

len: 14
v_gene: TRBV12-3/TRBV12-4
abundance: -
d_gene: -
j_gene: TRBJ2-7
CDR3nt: TGTGCCAGCAGTCCCCGGGACACCTCCTACGAGCAGTACTTC
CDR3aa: CASSPRDTSYEQYF

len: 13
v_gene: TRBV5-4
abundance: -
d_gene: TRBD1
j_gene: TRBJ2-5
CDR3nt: TGTGCCAGCGGGCAGGGGGCCCAAGAGACCCAGTACTTC
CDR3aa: CASGQGAQETQYF

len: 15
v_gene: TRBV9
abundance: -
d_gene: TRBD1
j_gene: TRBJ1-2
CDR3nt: TGTGCCAGCAGCAAGCGGACAGGGGGAACCTATGGCTACACCTTC
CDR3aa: CASSKRTGGTYGYTF

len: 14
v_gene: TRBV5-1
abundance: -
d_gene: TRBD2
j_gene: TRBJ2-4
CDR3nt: TGCGCCAGCAGCCCCGCCGGACTAGCAGACATTCAGTACTTC
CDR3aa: CASSPAGLADIQYF

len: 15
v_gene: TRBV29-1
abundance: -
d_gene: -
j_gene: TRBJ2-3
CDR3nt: TGCAGCGTTGATGACAGGTCCCAGGGCCCAGATACGCAGTATTTT
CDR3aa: CSVDDRSQGPDTQYF

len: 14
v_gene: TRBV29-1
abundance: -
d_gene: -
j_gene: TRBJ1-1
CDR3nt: TGCAGCGTTGCAGGGTTTATAGAGAACACTGAAGCTTTCTTT
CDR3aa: CSVAGFIENTEAFF

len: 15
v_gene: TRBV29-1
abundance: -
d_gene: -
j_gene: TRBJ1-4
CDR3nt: TGCAGCGTTGAGAAGGGAGGGGGGGCTCGGGAAAAACTGTTTTTT
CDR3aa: CSVEKGGGAREKLFF

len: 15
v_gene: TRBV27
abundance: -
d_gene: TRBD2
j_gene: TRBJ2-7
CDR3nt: TGTGCCAGCAGTTTAAGACTAGCGGGGTCCTACGAGCAGTACTTC
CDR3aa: CASSLRLAGSYEQYF

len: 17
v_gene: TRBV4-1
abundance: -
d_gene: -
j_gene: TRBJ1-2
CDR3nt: TGCGCCAGCAGCACACCTGGAACGGTGGGGGGGGCGGTTGGCTACACCTTC
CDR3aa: CASSTPGTVGGAVGYTF

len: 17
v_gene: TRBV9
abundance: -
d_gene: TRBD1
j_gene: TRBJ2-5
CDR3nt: TGTGCCAGCAGCGTAGCCGGAGGGACAGGGGTTCAAGAGACCCAGTACTTC
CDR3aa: CASSVAGGTGVQETQYF

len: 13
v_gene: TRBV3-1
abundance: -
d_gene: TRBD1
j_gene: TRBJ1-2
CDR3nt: TGTGCCAGCAGTCTGGACAGGGGTTATGGCTACACCTTC
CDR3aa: CASSLDRGYGYTF

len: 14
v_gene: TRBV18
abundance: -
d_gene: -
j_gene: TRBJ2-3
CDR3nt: TGTGCCAGCTCACCATTGCGGGGATCAGATACGCAGTATTTT
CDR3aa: CASSPLRGSDTQYF

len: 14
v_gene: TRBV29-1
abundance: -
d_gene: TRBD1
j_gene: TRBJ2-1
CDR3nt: TGCAGCGTGTCCAGGACAGGGCCCTACAATGAGCAGTTCTTC
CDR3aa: CSVSRTGPYNEQFF

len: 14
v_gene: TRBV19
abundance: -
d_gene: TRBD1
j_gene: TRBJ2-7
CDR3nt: TGTGCCACCAGGCGGGACAGGGCGGCCTACGAGCAGTACTTC
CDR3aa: CATRRDRAAYEQYF

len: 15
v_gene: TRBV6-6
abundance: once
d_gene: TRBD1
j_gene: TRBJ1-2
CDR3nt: TGTGCCAGCAGTTACCCGACAGGGGCCAACTATGGCTACACCTTC
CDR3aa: CASSYPTGANYGYTF